This TCR beta chain came from a study of blood T cell repertoires in COVID-19. The repertoire was sequenced with immunoSEQ multiplex PCR; TCRdb's copy has only in-frame clones and lacks some. The table includes 120,000 to 150,000 clones, 80% to 90% detected once. The CDR3 contains 17 residues. The ends lost 0 bases at V and 6 bases at J; junction bases unmatched: 9. Germline lookup yields CDR1 MNHEY and CDR2 SMNVEV (reference sequence). Sequencing was carried out using peripheral blood. The source is a woman aged 55-70 years with COVID-19, enrolled during active disease. This sequence joins TRBV27 and TRBJ1-4; 8 bases match TRBD1. CDR3 coding DNA: TGTGCCAGCAGTTTATCGATTCGTGCGGGACAGGATGAAAAACTGTTTTTT. Residues: CASSLSIRAGQDEKLFF.